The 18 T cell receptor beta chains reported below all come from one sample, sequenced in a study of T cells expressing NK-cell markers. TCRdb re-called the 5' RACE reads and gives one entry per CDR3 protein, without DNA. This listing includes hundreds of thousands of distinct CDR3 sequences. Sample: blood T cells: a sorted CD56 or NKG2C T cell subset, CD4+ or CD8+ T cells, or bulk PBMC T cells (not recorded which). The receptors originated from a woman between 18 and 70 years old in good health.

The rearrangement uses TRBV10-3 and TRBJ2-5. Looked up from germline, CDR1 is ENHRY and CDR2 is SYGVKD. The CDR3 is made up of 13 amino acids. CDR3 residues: CAIRAGAEETQYF.

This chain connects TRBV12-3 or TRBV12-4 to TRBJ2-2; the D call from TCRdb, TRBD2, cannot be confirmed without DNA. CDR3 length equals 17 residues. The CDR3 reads CASSLIGGQGLPGELFF.

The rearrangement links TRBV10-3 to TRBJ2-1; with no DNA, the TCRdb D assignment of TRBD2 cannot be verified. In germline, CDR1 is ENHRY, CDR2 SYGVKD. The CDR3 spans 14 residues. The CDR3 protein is CAVRTSGGLNEQFF.

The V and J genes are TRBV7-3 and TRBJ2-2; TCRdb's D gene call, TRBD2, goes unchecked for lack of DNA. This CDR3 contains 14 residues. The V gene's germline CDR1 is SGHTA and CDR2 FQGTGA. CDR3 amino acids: CASSFAASGGELFF.

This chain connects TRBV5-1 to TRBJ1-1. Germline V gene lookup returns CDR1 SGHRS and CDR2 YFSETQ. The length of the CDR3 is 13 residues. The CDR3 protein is CASSLGGTSGAFF. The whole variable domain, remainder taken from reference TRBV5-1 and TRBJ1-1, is KAGVTQTPRYLIKTRGQQVTLSCSPISGHRSVSWYQQTPGQGLQFLFEYFSETQRNKGNFPGRFSGRQFSNSRSEMNVSTLELGDSALYLCASSLGGTSGAFFGQGTRLTVV.

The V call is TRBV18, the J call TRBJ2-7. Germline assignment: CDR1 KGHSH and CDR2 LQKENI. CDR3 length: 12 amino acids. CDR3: CASSATGTEQYF.

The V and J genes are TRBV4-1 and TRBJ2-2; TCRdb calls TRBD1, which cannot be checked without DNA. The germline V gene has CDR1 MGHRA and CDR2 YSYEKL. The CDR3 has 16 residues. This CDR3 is CASSQEGTGGSGELFF.

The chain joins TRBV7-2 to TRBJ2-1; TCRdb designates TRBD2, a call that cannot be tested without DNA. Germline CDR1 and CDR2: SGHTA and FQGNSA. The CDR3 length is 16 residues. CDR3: CASSKIQRGEYNEQFF.

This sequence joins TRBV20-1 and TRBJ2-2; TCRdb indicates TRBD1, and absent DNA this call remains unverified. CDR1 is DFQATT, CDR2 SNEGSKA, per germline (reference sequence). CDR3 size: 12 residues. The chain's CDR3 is CSAKGGFGELFF.

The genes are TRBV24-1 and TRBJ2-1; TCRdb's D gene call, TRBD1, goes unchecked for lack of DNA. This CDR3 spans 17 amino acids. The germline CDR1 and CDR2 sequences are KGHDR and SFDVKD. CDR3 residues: CATSDSTGQRSYNEQFF.

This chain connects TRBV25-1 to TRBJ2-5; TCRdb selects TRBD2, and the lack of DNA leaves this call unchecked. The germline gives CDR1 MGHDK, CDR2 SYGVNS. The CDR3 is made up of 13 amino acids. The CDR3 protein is CASSKLGPSTQYF.

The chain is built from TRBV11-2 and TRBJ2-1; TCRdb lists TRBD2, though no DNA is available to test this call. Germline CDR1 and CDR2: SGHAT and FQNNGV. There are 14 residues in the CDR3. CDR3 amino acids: CASGPTGLFPEQFF.

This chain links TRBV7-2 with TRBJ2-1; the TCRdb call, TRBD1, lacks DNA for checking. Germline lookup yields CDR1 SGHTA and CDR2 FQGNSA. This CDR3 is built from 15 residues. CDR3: CASSLRAPPYNEQFF.

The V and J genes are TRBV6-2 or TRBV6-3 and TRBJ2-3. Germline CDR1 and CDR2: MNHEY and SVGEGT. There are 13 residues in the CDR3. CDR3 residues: CATLRTRADTQYF.

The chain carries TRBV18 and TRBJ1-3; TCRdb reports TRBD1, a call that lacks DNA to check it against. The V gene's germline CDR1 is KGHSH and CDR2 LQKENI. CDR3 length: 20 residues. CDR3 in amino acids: CASSPTDATAQLLSGNTIYF.

The CDR3 region is CASSLRLAGADTQYF. The genes are TRBV28 and TRBJ2-3; TCRdb's D call of TRBD2 is untestable without DNA. The CDR3 has 15 residues. CDR1 and CDR2 (germline): MDHEN, SYDVKM.

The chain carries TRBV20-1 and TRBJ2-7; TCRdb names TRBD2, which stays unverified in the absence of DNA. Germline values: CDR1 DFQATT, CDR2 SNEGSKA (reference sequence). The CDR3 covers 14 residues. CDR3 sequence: CSASPGTLSYEQYF.

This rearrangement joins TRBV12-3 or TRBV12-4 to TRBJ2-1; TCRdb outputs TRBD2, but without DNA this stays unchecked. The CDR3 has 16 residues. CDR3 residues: CASSSPWTSGNNEQFF.